This T cell receptor (beta chain) is from a study of T cells in Graves' hyperthyroidism and ophthalmopathy. Study overall: The blood sample was taken at first diagnosis, before treatment began. Study-level results: Expanded thyroid clonotypes (above 0.001) were mostly also found in blood. Stable hyperthyroidism was told apart from ophthalmopathy by a model built on 13 V-J features.

This clonotype was observed many times. Antigen specificity is unknown. The TCR beta CDR3 regions underwent amplification using RNA transcripts as the source. HTBI primers were employed in a first-round RT-PCR of the TCR CDR3. TCRdb reprocessed the multiplex PCR reads via MiXCR and lists one record per CDR3 protein. This sample has fewer than 350,000 distinct CDR3 sequences, with roughly 15% found just once. The PBMCs were taken from roughly 10 ml of fresh peripheral blood. The sequence came from a woman in her thirties or forties with Graves' hyperthyroidism. The source material was blood.

CDR3 residues: CASSVTSAETQYF. DNA of the CDR3: TGTGCCAGCTCAGTGACTAGCGCGGAGACCCAGTACTTC. The chain combines TRBV18 with TRBJ2-5; 8 bases match TRBD2. Per the germline V gene, CDR1 is KGHSH and CDR2 is LQKENI. The V and J ends lost 5 bases and 5 bases, in that order; junction bases with no gene match: 4. CDR3 length: 13 amino acids. The variable domain in full, completed from reference TRBV18 and TRBJ2-5, reads NAGVMQNPRHLVRRRGQEARLRCSPMKGHSHVYWYRQLPEEGLKFMVYLQKENIIDESGMPKERFSAEFPKEGPSILRIQQVVRGDSAAYFCASSVTSAETQYFGPGTRLLVL.